The rows below give T cell receptor beta chains drawn from one sample of a study of blood T cell repertoires in COVID-19. Only in-frame clones appear in the TCRdb table, and some are missing; sequencing was by immunoSEQ multiplex PCR. The sample yields 240,000 or so clones, roughly 76% seen once. The sample taken for sequencing was peripheral blood. These receptors were obtained from a woman older than 75 with COVID-19, enrolled during active disease. Both conserved end residues are part of each CDR3. A D gene is named only where the DNA matches it firmly. Size values are once, few and many counts, or a class for expanded clones, and some rows have none.

clone size	D gene	V gene	J gene	CDR3 DNA	CDR3 protein
.	.	TRBV5-1	TRBJ2-3	TGCGCCAGCAGCTTGAATGGCGGGTTCGTTGATACGCAGTATTTT	CASSLNGGFVDTQYF
once	.	TRBV28	TRBJ2-7	TGTGCCAGCAGTTTATGGGACGGGAGCTCCTACGAGCAGTACTTC	CASSLWDGSSYEQYF
.	.	TRBV27	TRBJ1-2	TGTGCCAGCAGAAACCCGGACAGCTATGGCTACACCTTC	CASRNPDSYGYTF
few	.	TRBV6-1	TRBJ1-2	TGTGCCAGCAGTGAAGTCTCTAAGGGCTACACCTTC	CASSEVSKGYTF
.	.	TRBV19	TRBJ1-1	TGTGCCAGTAGACAGGAACGGTACACTGAAGCTTTCTTT	CASRQERYTEAFF
.	.	TRBV3-1/TRBV3-2	TRBJ1-1	TGTGCCAGCAGCCCATGGGGGGGGACTGAAGCTTTCTTT	CASSPWGGTEAFF
.	.	TRBV21-1	TRBJ1-5	TGTGCCAGCAGCAAAGTCAGATATGGGACAGGGGGCGCCGATCAGCCCCAGCATTTT	CASSKVRYGTGGADQPQHF
.	TRBD2	TRBV30	TRBJ2-7	TGTGCCTGGAGGAGTACTAGCGGGAGTAGCTCCTACGAGCAGTACTTC	CAWRSTSGSSSYEQYF
.	TRBD1	TRBV7-2	TRBJ1-4	TGTGCCAGCAGCTCCGGGACAGGGGGTGAAAAACTGTTTTTT	CASSSGTGGEKLFF
.	TRBD1	TRBV28	TRBJ1-2	TGTGCCAGCAGTTTCTCCACGACAGGGAACTATGGCTACACCTTC	CASSFSTTGNYGYTF
.	.	TRBV6-5	TRBJ1-1	TGTGCCAGCAGCCCGACAGTGACCCTTGGAGCTTTCTTT	CASSPTVTLGAFF
once	.	TRBV4-3	TRBJ2-2	TGCGCCAGCAGCCAAGTTTGGGCTGGGACCGGGGAGCTGTTTTTT	CASSQVWAGTGELFF
.	TRBD2	TRBV9	TRBJ2-1	TGTGCCAGCAGCGTAAGCGGGATCTCCTACAATGAGCAGTTCTTC	CASSVSGISYNEQFF
.	TRBD1	TRBV24-1	TRBJ2-2	TGTGCCACCAGTGACATTAAACCGGGACAGGGGACCGGGGAGCTGTTTTTT	CATSDIKPGQGTGELFF
.	.	TRBV7-9	TRBJ1-2	TGTGCCAGCAGCGCCAGGGTGGGCGGCTACACCTTC	CASSARVGGYTF
.	.	TRBV28	TRBJ2-1	TGTGCCAGCAGTTCCTTACAGGGCCGGGAGCAGTTCTTC	CASSSLQGREQFF
.	TRBD1	TRBV11-2	TRBJ1-2	TGTGCCAGCAGCTTAGGTCGGTTGGCAGGGGGCGAGGGCTACACCTTC	CASSLGRLAGGEGYTF
.	.	TRBV15	TRBJ1-5	TGTGCCACCAGCAGAGGAGGAGACCTGATGGGGAGATATCCCCAGCATTTT	CATSRGGDLMGRYPQHF
once	TRBD1	TRBV6-5	TRBJ1-2	TGTGCCAGTCGGGGATCGACAGGGGCAAATGGCTACACCTTC	CASRGSTGANGYTF
once	TRBD1	TRBV9	TRBJ2-3	TGTGCCAGCAGCGTAAGGGACAGGGCCCCCGGGGATACGCAGTATTTT	CASSVRDRAPGDTQYF
few	.	TRBV5-6	TRBJ2-1	TGTGCCAGCAGCGCCGGGTATGAGCAGTTCTTC	CASSAGYEQFF
.	TRBD2	TRBV7-2	TRBJ2-1	TGTGCCAGCAGCCCGAGAAGGCTAGCGGGAGCTGGAGTCTATGAGCAGTTCTTC	CASSPRRLAGAGVYEQFF